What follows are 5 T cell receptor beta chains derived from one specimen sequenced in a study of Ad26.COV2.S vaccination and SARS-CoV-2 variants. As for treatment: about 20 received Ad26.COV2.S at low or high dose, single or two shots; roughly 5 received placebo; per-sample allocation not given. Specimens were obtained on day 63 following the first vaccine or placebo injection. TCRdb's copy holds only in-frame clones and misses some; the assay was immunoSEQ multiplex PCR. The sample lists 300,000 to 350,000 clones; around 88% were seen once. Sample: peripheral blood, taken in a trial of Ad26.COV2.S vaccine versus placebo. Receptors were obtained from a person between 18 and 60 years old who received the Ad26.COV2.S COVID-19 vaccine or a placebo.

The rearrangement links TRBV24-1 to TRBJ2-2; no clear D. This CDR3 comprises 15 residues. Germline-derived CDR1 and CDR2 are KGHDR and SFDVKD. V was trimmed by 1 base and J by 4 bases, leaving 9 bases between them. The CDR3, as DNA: TGTGCCACCAGTGATTTAGGGCCTTCCACCGGGGAGCTGTTTTTT. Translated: CATSDLGPSTGELFF.

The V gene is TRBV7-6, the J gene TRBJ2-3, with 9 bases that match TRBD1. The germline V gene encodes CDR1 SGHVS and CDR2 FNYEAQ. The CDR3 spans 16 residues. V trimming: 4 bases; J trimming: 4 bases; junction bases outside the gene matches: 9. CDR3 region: CASSSWDRAEADTQYF. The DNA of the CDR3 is TGTGCCAGCAGCTCCTGGGACAGGGCCGAGGCAGATACGCAGTATTTT.

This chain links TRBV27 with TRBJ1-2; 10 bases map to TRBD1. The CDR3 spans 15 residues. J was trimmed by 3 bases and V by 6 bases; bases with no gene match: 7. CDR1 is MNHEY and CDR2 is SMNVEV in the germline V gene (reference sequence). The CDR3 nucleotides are TGTGCCAGCAGCTCGGGACAGGGGACCTACTATGGCTACACCTTC. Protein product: CASSSGQGTYYGYTF.

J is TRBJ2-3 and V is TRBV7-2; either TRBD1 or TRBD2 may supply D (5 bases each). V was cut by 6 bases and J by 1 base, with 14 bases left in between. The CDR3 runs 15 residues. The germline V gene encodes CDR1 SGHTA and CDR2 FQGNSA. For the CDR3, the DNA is TGTGCCAGCAGTCAGAGGGGTGATGGCACAGATACGCAGTATTTT. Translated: CASSQRGDGTDTQYF. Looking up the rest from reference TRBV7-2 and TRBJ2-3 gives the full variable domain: GAGVSQSPSNKVTEKGKDVELRCDPISGHTALYWYRQSLGQGLEFLIYFQGNSAPDKSGLPSDRFSAERTGGSVSTLTIQRTQQEDSAVYLCASSQRGDGTDTQYFGPGTRLTVL.

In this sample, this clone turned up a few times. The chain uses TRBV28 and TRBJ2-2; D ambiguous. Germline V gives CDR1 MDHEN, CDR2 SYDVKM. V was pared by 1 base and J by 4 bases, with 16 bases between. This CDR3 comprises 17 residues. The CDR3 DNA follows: TGTGCCAGCAGTTTATACCAGCCTAGGTTTGGCACCGGGGAGCTGTTTTTT. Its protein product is CASSLYQPRFGTGELFF.